This entry lists 22 T cell receptor beta chains sequenced from one sample in a study of cytomegalovirus exposure and HLA in healthy donors. The PCR contained 60 Vbeta and 13 Jbeta primers. TCRdb keeps only in-frame clones here, not all; method: immunoSEQ multiplex PCR. Among 60,000 to 85,000 clones listed, 75% to 85% were seen once. Material: PBMCs. All receptors come from a man aged 40-50 years in good health and CMV-seronegative.

The chain has TRBV6-5 and TRBJ2-5; 8 bases line up with TRBD1. The end of the DNA aligns better with TRBJ2-7, so the J call may be wrong. Germline values: CDR1 MNHEY, CDR2 SVGAGI. The CDR3 contains 15 residues. CDR3 DNA sequence: TGTGCCAGCAGTTACATTGGACAGGGAAGCTACGAGCAGTACTTC. Its protein is CASSYIGQGSYEQYF.

V usage is TRBV2 and J usage is TRBJ1-2, with D possibly TRBD1 on 6 matching bases. This CDR3 has 12 amino acids. Germline V gene data show CDR1 as SNHLY and CDR2 as FYNNEI. Trimming took off 2 bases at V and 7 bases at J, with 8 bases between the two ends. The CDR3 nucleotides read TGTGCCAGCAGTGAACGGACAGCTGGCTACACCTTC. It yields the protein CASSERTAGYTF.

V usage is TRBV5-4 and J usage is TRBJ2-5, with D possibly being TRBD1 (5 bases). CDR3 length: 15 amino acids. CDR1 is SGHNT, CDR2 YYREEE, per germline (reference sequence). V was clipped by 0 bases and J by 4 bases, with 13 bases between them. The CDR3 spells CASSLAKGILETQYF. CDR3 sequence (DNA): TGTGCCAGCAGCTTGGCCAAGGGGATCTTAGAGACCCAGTACTTC.

The chain links TRBV7-9 to TRBJ2-3; D ambiguous. Deletions cut 3 bases from V and 5 bases from J, with 3 bases between. This CDR3 comprises 11 residues. Germline assignment: CDR1 SEHNR and CDR2 FQNEAQ (reference sequence). CDR3 DNA: TGTGCCAGCAGCTTGAGAGATACGCAGTATTTT. Amino acids: CASSLRDTQYF.

This rearrangement joins TRBV30 to TRBJ1-2; D not resolved. V was shortened by 0 bases and J by 7 bases, with 15 bases between the two germline ends. The CDR3 consists of 14 residues. Germline-derived CDR1 and CDR2 are GTSNPN and SVGIG (reference sequence). The CDR3 sequence: CAWSVLRSGGGYTF. CDR3 sequence (DNA): TGTGCCTGGAGTGTACTGCGGTCCGGCGGTGGCTACACCTTC.

The DNA of the CDR3 is TGTGCCAGTATCGCCTCCTACTCTGGAAACACCATATATTTT. Translated: CASIASYSGNTIYF. The J gene is TRBJ1-3, the V gene TRBV19; D is ambiguous. The CDR3 is made up of 14 amino acids. CDR1 and CDR2 (germline): LNHDA, SQIVND (reference sequence). V was pared by 7 bases and J by 0 bases, with 10 bases between.

The V call is TRBV23-1, the J call TRBJ1-5; TRBD1 agrees at 10 bases. TRBV23-1 is noted as an ORF with a role that remains uncertain. There are 13 residues in the CDR3. The junction had 7 bases not matched to a gene; V was cut back by 4 bases and J by 13 bases. The DNA for the CDR3 is TGCGCCAGCAGTCGGGACAGGGGAAGTCCTCAGCATTTT. It specifies CASSRDRGSPQHF.

V is TRBV7-2 and J is TRBJ2-5, with a possible D match to TRBD1 (5 bases). The germline V gene encodes CDR1 SGHTA and CDR2 FQGNSA. The CDR3 length is 12 residues. V was shortened by 2 bases and J by 11 bases, with 12 bases between the two germline ends. The CDR3 is CASSLLGAEQYF. CDR3 in DNA: TGTGCCAGCAGCTTATTAGGGGCAGAGCAGTACTTC. The variable domain in full, with the rest retrieved from reference TRBV7-2 and TRBJ2-5, is GAGVSQSPSNKVTEKGKDVELRCDPISGHTALYWYRQSLGQGLEFLIYFQGNSAPDKSGLPSDRFSAERTGGSVSTLTIQRTQQEDSAVYLCASSLLGAEQYFGPGTRLLVL.

V gene TRBV19 combines with J gene TRBJ1-5; a weak D match, TRBD1 (5 bases). CDR3 size: 12 residues. V dropped 7 bases and J dropped 6 bases, with 10 bases sitting between them. Germline V lookup: CDR1 LNHDA, CDR2 SQIVND (reference sequence). The CDR3 DNA follows: TGTGCCAGTACCATGGGGGGTCAGCCCCAGCATTTT. Protein product: CASTMGGQPQHF.

The chain employs TRBV5-1 and TRBJ1-3, with 7 bases aligning to TRBD1. J lost 0 bases, V lost 4 bases, and 4 bases had no gene match. Germline V gene lookup returns CDR1 SGHRS and CDR2 YFSETQ. The CDR3 runs to 15 residues. The CDR3, as DNA: TGCGCCAGCAGCCAAGACAGGGCCTCTGGAAACACCATATATTTT. It yields the protein CASSQDRASGNTIYF.

This chain joins TRBV6-6 and TRBJ1-2; possibly TRBD1 for D (5 bases). CDR1 is MNHNY, CDR2 SVGAGI, per germline (reference sequence). The CDR3 consists of 16 residues. Trimming pared 0 bases from V and 2 bases from J, leaving 13 bases between. The CDR3 nucleotides are TGTGCCAGCAGTTACTCTACCCAGGGTGGAAACTATGGCTACACCTTC. Protein sequence: CASSYSTQGGNYGYTF.

This clone was observed a few times. The gene calls are TRBV7-8 and TRBJ2-1; 9 bases are a match to TRBD2. CDR1 SGHVS and CDR2 FQNEAQ come from the germline V gene. The CDR3 consists of 15 residues. V dropped 5 bases and J dropped 8; count of bases not matched to a gene: 10. The CDR3 bases are TGTGCCAGCAGCCCGGCTGCGGGGGGGCCGGATGAGCAGTTCTTC. Translation gives CASSPAAGGPDEQFF.

The rearrangement joins TRBV30 to TRBJ2-7; a possible D gene is TRBD2 (5 bases). Trimming shortened V by 2 bases and J by 2 bases, and 13 bases separated the two germline ends. Germline CDR1 and CDR2: GTSNPN and SVGIG (reference sequence). CDR3 length equals 14 residues. CDR3 coding DNA: TGTGCCTGGAGTCCCGGACTGAGAACCTACGAGCAGTACTTC. Its translation is CAWSPGLRTYEQYF.

V and J are TRBV7-9 and TRBJ1-5, with TRBD1 identical over 8 bases. The germline gives CDR1 SEHNR, CDR2 FQNEAQ (reference sequence). V gave up 5 bases and J gave up 5 bases; unmatched junction bases: 5. The CDR3 runs 14 residues. Written as DNA, the CDR3 is TGTGCCAGCAGCCCCACAGGGGGTTATCAGCCCCAGCATTTT. Translating it yields CASSPTGGYQPQHF. The whole variable domain, filled in from reference TRBV7-9 and TRBJ1-5, reads DTGVSQNPRHKITKRGQNVTFRCDPISEHNRLYWYRQTLGQGPEFLTYFQNEAQLEKSRLLSDRFSAERPKGSFSTLEIQRTEQGDSAMYLCASSPTGGYQPQHFGDGTRLSIL.

The chain carries TRBV6-1 and TRBJ2-5, with D tentatively TRBD1 (6 bases). The CDR3 is made up of 13 amino acids. From germline, CDR1 is MNHNS and CDR2 SASEGT. Trimming shortened V by 10 bases and J by 5 bases, and 17 bases separated the two germline ends. CDR3 sequence (DNA): TGTGCCATCCACAGGGTCGCTGGCGAGACCCAGTACTTC. Translated, it gives CAIHRVAGETQYF.

The chain uses TRBV30 and TRBJ1-2; 7 bases are a match to TRBD1. This CDR3 region has 15 residues. Trimming removed 3 bases from V and 6 bases from J; junction bases left unmatched: 13. Germline values: CDR1 GTSNPN, CDR2 SVGIG (reference sequence). The CDR3 nucleotides read TGTGCCTGGAGCGCGCCTCCGGGACAGATGAATGGCTACACCTTC. As protein: CAWSAPPGQMNGYTF.

V is TRBV6-5 and J is TRBJ2-3; 8 positions match TRBD1. V was pared by 2 bases and J by 2 bases, with 6 bases of the junction left unmatched. From germline, CDR1 is MNHEY and CDR2 SVGAGI. The CDR3 totals 16 residues. CDR3 loop: CASSYQGARVTDTQYF. For the CDR3, the DNA is TGTGCCAGCAGTTACCAGGGGGCCCGAGTCACAGATACGCAGTATTTT.

The chain uses TRBV9 and TRBJ2-5; D possibly corresponds to TRBD1 (8 bases). Near its end, the DNA agrees better with TRBJ2-7, so the J call may be wrong. Germline V gene data show CDR1 as SGDLS and CDR2 as YYNGEE. CDR3 length: 14 residues. The CDR3 is CASSVGQGGSEQYF. CDR3 DNA sequence: TGTGCCAGCAGCGTCGGACAGGGAGGGAGCGAGCAGTACTTC.

The rearrangement uses TRBV29-1 and TRBJ2-5; a weak D match, TRBD1 (5 bases). The ends were cut back, 7 bases at V and 2 bases at J, with 8 bases in the middle. In germline, CDR1 is SQVTM, CDR2 ANQGSEA. The CDR3 runs to 11 residues. The CDR3 region has the DNA TGCAGCGCGACAGTTCAAGAGACCCAGTACTTC. It yields the protein CSATVQETQYF. The variable domain in full, completed from reference TRBV29-1 and TRBJ2-5, reads SAVISQKPSRDICQRGTSLTIQCQVDSQVTMMFWYRQQPGQSLTLIATANQGSEATYESGFVIDKFPISRPNLTFSTLTVSNMSPEDSSIYLCSATVQETQYFGPGTRLLVL.

V is TRBV4-1 and J is TRBJ2-1, with D maybe TRBD1 (5 bases). The germline CDR1 and CDR2 sequences are MGHRA and YSYEKL. The CDR3 is 14 residues long. The V end was cut by 6 bases, the J end by 2 bases, with 11 bases between. CDR3 in amino acids: CASRPLTAYNEQFF. The CDR3 nucleotides read TGCGCCAGCAGACCCCTGACAGCCTACAATGAGCAGTTCTTC.

As for this clone: A read error may produce the germline difference seen at one junction end. The chain employs TRBV7-7 and TRBJ2-1; D is unclear. The germline CDR1 and CDR2 sequences are SSHAT and FNYEAQ (reference sequence). The CDR3 has 15 amino acids. The CDR3 here is CASSLSTGSYNEQFF. CDR3 nucleotides: TGTGCTAGCAGCTTAAGTACGGGCTCCTACAATGAGCAGTTCTTC.

The chain recombines TRBV9 with TRBJ2-2, with TRBD2 matching over 10 bases. V shed 1 base and J 4 bases; nucleotides not matched to a gene: 4. Germline V gene sequence: CDR1 SGDLS, CDR2 YYNGEE. There are 16 residues in the CDR3. CDR3 region: CASSVTTSGATGELFF. CDR3 sequence (DNA): TGTGCCAGCAGCGTAACAACTAGCGGGGCCACCGGGGAGCTGTTTTTT.